This T cell receptor (beta chain) was sequenced in a study of graft-versus-host responses after intestinal transplantation. At the level of the study: All recipients were transplanted with multivisceral, liver-intestinal, or isolated intestinal grafts. Uniformly, recipients were administered anti-thymocyte globulin induction with subsequent tacrolimus and steroids for approximately three years. Whole-study results and caveats: Detected in recipient marrow were GvH clones, some of which were first observed in ileum or blood.

Germline loops: CDR1 SEHNR, CDR2 FQNEAQ (reference sequence). The CDR3 loop spans 16 amino acids. The trim removed 4 bases at V and 7 bases at J, leaving 6 bases unmatched. This clone occurred a few times. Its specificity is not known. Clones were sequenced by immunoSEQ multiplex PCR, and TCRdb holds only the in-frame ones, with some missing. The table records approximately 85,000 clones, approximately 90% of them present only once. This TCR was recovered from a human donor who was the organ donor for an intestinal transplant. The starting material was unstimulated CD8+ T cells sorted from spleen or lymph node cells, obtained before transplant. The gene calls are TRBV7-9 and TRBJ2-1, with 14 bases aligning to TRBD2. This CDR3 is CASSSETSGGANEQFF. Written as DNA, the CDR3 is TGTGCCAGCAGCTCGGAGACTAGCGGGGGGGCGAATGAGCAGTTCTTC.